Listed below are T cell receptor beta chains from one sample, sequenced in a study of T-cell reconstitution after alpha-beta-depleted transplantation in children. TCRdb reprocessed the PCR reads with MiXCR, giving one entry per CDR3 protein. There are about 360,000 distinct CDR3 sequences in the sample; about an eighth occur only once, and approximately 4.3% lies in the top ten. Sequencing was performed on PBMCs, taken from the stem cell graft. The receptors originated from a human donor who donated a stem cell graft to a child with Fanconi anemia. Each CDR3 is given with its conserved first and last residue. A D gene is named only where the DNA matches it firmly. Rows give clone size only sometimes, using once, few, many, or a class for an expanded clone.

j_call d_call cdr3_length clone_size v_call cdr3_aa cdr3_nt
TRBJ2-3 TRBD2 14 - TRBV11-3 CASSWGGPPDTQYF TGTGCCAGCAGCTGGGGGGGTCCCCCAGATACGCAGTATTTT
TRBJ2-7 TRBD1 15 few TRBV29-1 CSVERPGGRSYEQYF TGCAGCGTAGAAAGGCCAGGGGGAAGGTCCTACGAGCAGTACTTC
TRBJ2-3 TRBD1 15 many TRBV7-2 CASSSRTGPGYTQYF TGTGCCAGCAGCTCGCGGACAGGCCCCGGGTATACGCAGTATTTT
TRBJ2-3 - 13 few TRBV20-1 CSLRDSITDTQYF TGCAGTCTACGAGACAGCATCACAGATACGCAGTATTTT
TRBJ2-6 TRBD1 16 - TRBV5-1 CASSPGQTSGANVLTF TGCGCCAGCAGCCCGGGACAGACCTCTGGGGCCAACGTCCTGACTTTC
TRBJ2-2 - 17 few TRBV5-1 CASSLERGGDFTGELFF TGCGCCAGCAGCTTGGAACGGGGCGGGGATTTCACCGGGGAGCTGTTTTTT
TRBJ1-1 - 11 once TRBV20-1 CSGRSNAEAFF TGCAGTGGTAGATCGAACGCTGAAGCTTTCTTT
TRBJ1-2 - 13 many TRBV5-1 CASSLGRADGYTF TGCGCCAGCAGCTTGGGCAGGGCGGATGGCTACACCTTC
TRBJ2-1 TRBD2 15 many TRBV12-3/TRBV12-4 CASSLVAGGRGEQFF TGTGCCAGCAGTTTAGTCGCGGGGGGGCGGGGTGAGCAGTTCTTC
TRBJ1-5 - 13 - TRBV19 CASSQYTNQPQHF TGTGCCAGTTCACAGTACACAAATCAGCCCCAGCATTTT
TRBJ2-2 - 13 - TRBV7-2 CASSLVESGELFF TGTGCCAGCAGCTTAGTAGAGTCCGGGGAGCTGTTTTTT
TRBJ1-1 - 14 many TRBV4-2 CASSQGSARTEAFF TGTGCCAGCAGCCAAGGATCGGCCAGGACTGAAGCTTTCTTT
TRBJ1-5 - 14 few TRBV6-2/TRBV6-3 CASSPRGRTQPQHF TGTGCCAGCAGTCCTCGGGGGCGGACTCAGCCCCAGCATTTT
TRBJ2-5 - 14 many TRBV5-1 CASSLQGGQETQYF TGCGCCAGCAGCTTGCAGGGGGGCCAAGAGACCCAGTACTTC
TRBJ2-3 TRBD1 14 - TRBV5-5 CASSLGDRASLQYF TGTGCCAGCAGCTTGGGGGACAGGGCTTCGTTGCAGTATTTT
TRBJ2-7 - 13 - TRBV7-7 CASSPAGSYEQYF TGTGCTAGCAGCCCCGCGGGGAGCTACGAGCAGTACTTC